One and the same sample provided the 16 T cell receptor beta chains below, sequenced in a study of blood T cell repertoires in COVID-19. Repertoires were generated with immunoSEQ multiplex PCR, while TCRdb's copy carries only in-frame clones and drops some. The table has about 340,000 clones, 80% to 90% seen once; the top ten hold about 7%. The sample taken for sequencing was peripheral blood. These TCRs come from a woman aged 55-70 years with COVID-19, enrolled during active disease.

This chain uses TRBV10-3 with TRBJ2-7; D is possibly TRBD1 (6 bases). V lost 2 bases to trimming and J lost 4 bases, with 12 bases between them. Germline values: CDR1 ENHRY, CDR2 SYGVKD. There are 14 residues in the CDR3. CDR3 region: CAISEPLQGYEQYF. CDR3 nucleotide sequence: TGTGCCATCAGTGAGCCTTTACAGGGATACGAGCAGTACTTC.

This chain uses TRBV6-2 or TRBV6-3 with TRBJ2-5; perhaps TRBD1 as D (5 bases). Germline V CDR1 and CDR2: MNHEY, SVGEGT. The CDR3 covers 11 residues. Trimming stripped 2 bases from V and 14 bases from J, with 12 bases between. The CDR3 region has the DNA TGTGCCAGCAGTTACCAGGGTCCGTCCTACTTC. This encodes CASSYQGPSYF.

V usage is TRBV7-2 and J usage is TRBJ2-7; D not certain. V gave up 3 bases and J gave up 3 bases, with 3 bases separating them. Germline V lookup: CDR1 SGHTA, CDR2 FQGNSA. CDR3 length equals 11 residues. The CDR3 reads CASSFSYEQYF. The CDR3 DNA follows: TGTGCCAGCAGCTTTAGCTACGAGCAGTACTTC.

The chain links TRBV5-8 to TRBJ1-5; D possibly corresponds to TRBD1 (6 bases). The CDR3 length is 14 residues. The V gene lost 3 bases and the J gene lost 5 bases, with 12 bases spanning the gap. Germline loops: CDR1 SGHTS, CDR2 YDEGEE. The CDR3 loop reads CASSYRVADQPQHF. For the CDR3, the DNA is TGTGCCAGCAGCTACAGGGTGGCGGATCAGCCCCAGCATTTT.

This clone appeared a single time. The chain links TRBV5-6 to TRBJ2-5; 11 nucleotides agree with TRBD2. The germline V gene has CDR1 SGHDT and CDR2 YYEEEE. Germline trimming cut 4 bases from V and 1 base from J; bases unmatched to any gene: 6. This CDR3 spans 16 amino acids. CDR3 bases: TGTGCCAGCAGCCACCCGACTAGCGGGGCCCAAGAGACCCAGTACTTC. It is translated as CASSHPTSGAQETQYF.

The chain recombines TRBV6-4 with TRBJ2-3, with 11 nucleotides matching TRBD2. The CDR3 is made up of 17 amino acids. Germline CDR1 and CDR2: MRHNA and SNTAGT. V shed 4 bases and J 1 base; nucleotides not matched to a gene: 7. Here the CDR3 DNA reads TGTGCCAGCAGTGTCGTAATGACTAGCGGGGGCACAGATACGCAGTATTTT. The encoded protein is CASSVVMTSGGTDTQYF.

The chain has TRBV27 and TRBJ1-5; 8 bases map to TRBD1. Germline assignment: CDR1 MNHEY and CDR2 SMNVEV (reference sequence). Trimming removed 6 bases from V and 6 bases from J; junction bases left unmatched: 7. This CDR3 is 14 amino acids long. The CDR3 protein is CASSADRVTQPQHF. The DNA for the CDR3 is TGTGCCAGCAGCGCGGACAGGGTGACTCAGCCCCAGCATTTT.

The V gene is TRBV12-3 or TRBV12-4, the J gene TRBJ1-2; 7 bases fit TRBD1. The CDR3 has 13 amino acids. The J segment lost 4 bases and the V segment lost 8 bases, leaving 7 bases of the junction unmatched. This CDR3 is CASRPSGGYGYTF. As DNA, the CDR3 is TGTGCCAGCCGCCCTTCAGGGGGCTATGGCTACACCTTC.

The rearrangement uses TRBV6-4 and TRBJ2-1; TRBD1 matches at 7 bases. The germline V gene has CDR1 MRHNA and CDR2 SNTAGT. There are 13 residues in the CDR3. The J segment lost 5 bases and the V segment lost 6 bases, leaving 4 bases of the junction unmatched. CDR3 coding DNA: TGTGCCAGCAGGCGACAGGGAGACAATGAGCAGTTCTTC. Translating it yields CASRRQGDNEQFF.

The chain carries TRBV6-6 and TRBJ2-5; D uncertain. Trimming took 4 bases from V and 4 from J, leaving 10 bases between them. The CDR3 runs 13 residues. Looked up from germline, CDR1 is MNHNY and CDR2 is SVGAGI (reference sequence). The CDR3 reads CASSFLLGETQYF. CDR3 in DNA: TGTGCCAGCAGTTTTCTCCTAGGAGAGACCCAGTACTTC.

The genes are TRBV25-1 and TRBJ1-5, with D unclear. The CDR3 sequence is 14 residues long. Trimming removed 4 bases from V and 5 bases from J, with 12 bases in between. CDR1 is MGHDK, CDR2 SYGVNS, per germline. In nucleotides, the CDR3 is TGTGCCAGCAGTGCGGGGTCCTTAGATCAGCCCCAGCATTTT. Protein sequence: CASSAGSLDQPQHF.

CDR3 bases: TGTGCCAGCAGCCATCGAGGGGGTAGTGGCTACACCTTC. Translation gives CASSHRGGSGYTF. The chain combines TRBV3-1 (or the pseudogene TRBV3-2) with TRBJ1-2; tentatively, D is TRBD1 (6 bases). This CDR3 contains 13 residues. Germline V gene data show CDR1 as LGHDT and CDR2 as YNNKEL (reference sequence). Between the trimmed V and J ends, which lost 3 bases and 7 bases, there was a span of 12 bases.

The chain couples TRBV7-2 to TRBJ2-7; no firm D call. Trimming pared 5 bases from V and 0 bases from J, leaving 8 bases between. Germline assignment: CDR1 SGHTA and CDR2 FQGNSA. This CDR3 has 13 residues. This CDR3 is CASSPFSSYEQYF. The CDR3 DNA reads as TGTGCCAGCAGCCCGTTTAGCTCCTACGAGCAGTACTTC.

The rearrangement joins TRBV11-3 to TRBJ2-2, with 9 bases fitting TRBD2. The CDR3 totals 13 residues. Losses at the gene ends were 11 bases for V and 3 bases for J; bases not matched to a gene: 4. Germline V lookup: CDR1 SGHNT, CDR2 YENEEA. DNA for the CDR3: TGTGCCTCCCGACTAGCGGACACCGGGGAGCTGTTTTTT. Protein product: CASRLADTGELFF. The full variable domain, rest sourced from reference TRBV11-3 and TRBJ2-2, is EAGVVQSPRYKIIEKKQPVAFWCNPISGHNTLYWYLQNLGQGPELLIRYENEEAVDDSQLPKDRFSAERLKGVDSTLKIQPAELGDSAVYLCASRLADTGELFFGEGSRLTVL.

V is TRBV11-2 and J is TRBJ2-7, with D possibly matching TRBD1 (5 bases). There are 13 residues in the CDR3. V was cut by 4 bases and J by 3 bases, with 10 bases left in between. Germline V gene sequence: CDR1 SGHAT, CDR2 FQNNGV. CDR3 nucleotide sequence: TGTGCCAGCAGCTCACAGGTAGACTACGAGCAGTACTTC. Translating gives CASSSQVDYEQYF. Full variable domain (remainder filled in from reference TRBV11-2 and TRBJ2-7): EAGVAQSPRYKIIEKRQSVAFWCNPISGHATLYWYQQILGQGPKLLIQFQNNGVVDDSQLPKDRFSAERLKGVDSTLKIQPAKLEDSAVYLCASSSQVDYEQYFGPGTRLTVT.

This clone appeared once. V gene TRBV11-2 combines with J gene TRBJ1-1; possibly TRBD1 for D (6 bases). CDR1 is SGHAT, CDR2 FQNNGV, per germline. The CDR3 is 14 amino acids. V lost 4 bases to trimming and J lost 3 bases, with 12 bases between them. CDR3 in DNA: TGTGCCAGCAGCTCTTCAGGGGCTGACACTGAAGCTTTCTTT. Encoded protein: CASSSSGADTEAFF.